These T cell receptor beta chains were read from a single sample in a study of T cell repertoires in cytomegalovirus infection. No cognate antigen is known for these TCRs. A single record per CDR3 protein comes from TCRdb applying MiXCR to the reads. The sample lists approximately 470,000 distinct CDR3 sequences; more than 40% were seen once. Sample: cultured PBMCs, taken from culture after CMV antigen stimulation. All receptors come from a human donor in good health (CMV status not recorded). Some clones in this sample may be carry-over from other donors' samples. Each CDR3 is given without its conserved first and last residue. A D gene is named only where the DNA matches it firmly.

j_gene: TRBJ1-2
v_gene: TRBV7-2
d_gene: TRBD1
CDR3aa: ASSIGQGLGYT

j_gene: TRBJ1-6
v_gene: TRBV4-2
d_gene: .
CDR3aa: ASSQDWTFNSPLH

j_gene: TRBJ2-1
v_gene: TRBV20-1
d_gene: TRBD2
CDR3aa: SPLTSGRAGEQF

j_gene: TRBJ1-1
v_gene: TRBV25-1
d_gene: .
CDR3aa: ASQGSDWAF

j_gene: TRBJ2-7
v_gene: TRBV7-2
d_gene: TRBD1
CDR3aa: ASTLILRTGMLEQY

j_gene: TRBJ2-2
v_gene: TRBV4-1
d_gene: .
CDR3aa: ASSQPGHLNTGELF

j_gene: TRBJ2-7
v_gene: TRBV20-1
d_gene: TRBD2
CDR3aa: SAKIAGLYEQY

j_gene: TRBJ2-7
v_gene: TRBV20-1
d_gene: TRBD2
CDR3aa: SAPRGISGRPSSYEQY

j_gene: TRBJ1-2
v_gene: TRBV6-1
d_gene: .
CDR3aa: ASKNFAVSNYGYT

j_gene: TRBJ2-1
v_gene: TRBV11-1
d_gene: TRBD1
CDR3aa: ASSTRDRGYNEQF

j_gene: TRBJ1-2
v_gene: TRBV12-3/TRBV12-4
d_gene: .
CDR3aa: ASSSGGSGYT

j_gene: TRBJ1-2
v_gene: TRBV18
d_gene: .
CDR3aa: ASSPGESRRRGYT

j_gene: TRBJ2-3
v_gene: TRBV5-1
d_gene: .
CDR3aa: ASSAYRVETDTQY

j_gene: TRBJ2-2
v_gene: TRBV20-1
d_gene: .
CDR3aa: SARDPFWQGNTGELF

j_gene: TRBJ2-6
v_gene: TRBV15
d_gene: .
CDR3aa: ATSRAGGPPGANVLT

j_gene: TRBJ1-1
v_gene: TRBV7-2
d_gene: TRBD1
CDR3aa: ASSWTGGLTEAF

j_gene: TRBJ2-7
v_gene: TRBV12-3/TRBV12-4
d_gene: .
CDR3aa: ASSLGGLGVSEQY

j_gene: TRBJ1-5
v_gene: TRBV6-5
d_gene: .
CDR3aa: ASSTRWPGGPQH

j_gene: TRBJ2-3
v_gene: TRBV7-6
d_gene: .
CDR3aa: ASSLSADTQY

j_gene: TRBJ2-2
v_gene: TRBV2
d_gene: .
CDR3aa: ASSEFGGSNTGELF

j_gene: TRBJ2-3
v_gene: TRBV4-1
d_gene: .
CDR3aa: ASSLLGVIDTQY

j_gene: TRBJ1-3
v_gene: TRBV19
d_gene: .
CDR3aa: ASFWEGLDSGNTIY

j_gene: TRBJ2-4
v_gene: TRBV5-1
d_gene: .
CDR3aa: ASSLEASYNNIQY

j_gene: TRBJ1-5
v_gene: TRBV20-1
d_gene: TRBD1
CDR3aa: SALPRTGNNQPQH

j_gene: TRBJ2-7
v_gene: TRBV7-2
d_gene: .
CDR3aa: ASSLVLSPNEQY

j_gene: TRBJ2-7
v_gene: TRBV6-6
d_gene: TRBD2
CDR3aa: ASRTTGTTIEQY